This T cell receptor beta chain was retrieved from a study of blood T cell repertoires in COVID-19. Study as a whole: Acute and convalescent COVID-19 specimens originated in the United States, Italy and Spain. Sources were T cells, B-cell-depleted T cells, or PBMCs; the material itself was cDNA or gDNA.

This clone was observed a single time. Original analysis: Estimated nucleated cell counts came from reference gene primer amplification. The repertoire was sequenced with immunoSEQ multiplex PCR; TCRdb's copy has only in-frame clones and lacks some. Clone size and V and J calls were adopted from that table, with D and trimming inferred from the DNA. The sample includes under 100,000 clones, around 90% of them seen just once. This CDR3 is 13 amino acids long. Germline-derived CDR1 and CDR2 are LNHDA and SQIVND (reference sequence). Deletions cut 8 bases from V and 1 base from J, with 11 bases between. The chain carries TRBV19 and TRBJ2-5; D not certain. The sample taken for sequencing was peripheral blood. This clonotype was sampled from a man between 25 and 39 years old with acute or convalescent COVID-19. CDR3 protein: CASSGWSQETQYF. The CDR3 DNA is TGTGCCAGTTCCGGGTGGTCCCAAGAGACCCAGTACTTC.